This TCR beta chain was found in a study of cytomegalovirus exposure and HLA in healthy donors. The study ran its PCR with 60 Vbeta and 13 Jbeta primers. Only in-frame clones appear in the TCRdb table, and some are missing; sequencing was by immunoSEQ multiplex PCR. The data show approximately 120,000 clones, more than 65% seen once. Per germline, CDR1 LNHDA and CDR2 SQIVND (reference sequence). V lost 3 bases and J lost 7; bases outside the gene matches: 9. This CDR3 spans 15 amino acids. The genes are TRBV19 and TRBJ2-4; 7 nucleotides agree with TRBD2. Sample: PBMCs. This TCR came from a woman aged 35 to 49 in good health and CMV-seropositive. CDR3 in amino acids: CASSISSGWGNIQYF. The CDR3 coding sequence is TGTGCCAGTAGTATCTCTAGCGGATGGGGGAACATTCAGTACTTC.